Each of the 14 T cell receptor beta chains below was sequenced from the same sample in a study of T cells expressing NK-cell markers. TCRdb reprocessed the 5' RACE reads; each CDR3 protein has one entry and no DNA is given. This listing includes 200,000 to 300,000 distinct CDR3 sequences. The material sequenced was blood T cells: a sorted CD56 or NKG2C T cell subset, CD4+ or CD8+ T cells, or bulk PBMC T cells (not recorded which). These TCRs come from a man younger than 30 in good health.

The genes are TRBV6-5 and TRBJ2-2; the TCRdb call, TRBD1, lacks DNA for checking. CDR1 MNHEY and CDR2 SVGAGI come from the germline V gene. The CDR3 loop spans 16 amino acids. The CDR3 region is CASSYGQGMNTGELFF.

The CDR3 is CASNSDYQPQHF. The chain links TRBV7-2 to TRBJ1-5. The germline gives CDR1 SGHTA, CDR2 FQGNSA. This CDR3 is 12 amino acids long.

The rearrangement links TRBV5-1 to TRBJ2-7; TCRdb outputs TRBD1, but without DNA this stays unchecked. Germline V gene sequence: CDR1 SGHRS, CDR2 YFSETQ. The CDR3 extends over 16 amino acids. CDR3 residues: CASSFSSGGFSYEQYF.

J is TRBJ2-1 and V is TRBV20-1; there is no DNA to check the TCRdb D call of TRBD2. Germline-derived CDR1 and CDR2 are DFQATT and SNEGSKA (reference sequence). This CDR3 comprises 13 residues. The CDR3 loop reads CSALRAAYNEQFF.

The chain couples TRBV28 to TRBJ2-5; no DNA is available, so the TRBD1 call from TCRdb remains unchecked. Germline loops: CDR1 MDHEN, CDR2 SYDVKM. There are 14 residues in the CDR3. CDR3 region: CAAEQAGVAETQYF.

The chain links TRBV3-1 to TRBJ1-2. This CDR3 spans 13 amino acids. Germline CDR1 and CDR2: LGHDT and YNNKEL (reference sequence). CDR3 protein: CASSQGLLGGYTF.

This rearrangement joins TRBV6-2 or TRBV6-3 to TRBJ2-3; TCRdb indicates TRBD2, and absent DNA this call remains unverified. The germline gives CDR1 MNHEY, CDR2 SVGEGT. This CDR3 is 18 amino acids long. The CDR3 is CASSYSTLAEPRFNTQYF.

The chain employs TRBV4-1 and TRBJ2-3; TCRdb's D gene call, TRBD1, goes unchecked for lack of DNA. This CDR3 comprises 16 residues. Germline CDR1 is MGHRA and CDR2 is YSYEKL. The CDR3 is CASSQESQGTTDTQYF.

V gene TRBV6-1 combines with J gene TRBJ2-2; checking the TCRdb D call of TRBD2 is not possible without DNA. The CDR3 sequence is 16 residues long. Germline-derived CDR1 and CDR2 are MNHNS and SASEGT. CDR3 sequence: CASSELAAPGAGELFF.

The J gene is TRBJ2-1, the V gene TRBV12-3 or TRBV12-4; TCRdb names TRBD2, which stays unverified in the absence of DNA. The CDR3 is 12 residues long. CDR3 protein: CASTLGEGSRFF.

The chain carries TRBV28 and TRBJ2-1; TCRdb indicates TRBD2, and absent DNA this call remains unverified. The germline V gene has CDR1 MDHEN and CDR2 SYDVKM. This CDR3 comprises 16 residues. The CDR3 reads CASSLPSGKNYNEQFF.

The chain's CDR3 is CASSFGRWDSYEQYF. This chain joins TRBV27 and TRBJ2-7; checking the TCRdb D call of TRBD1 is not possible without DNA. The CDR3 spans 15 residues. Germline V gives CDR1 MNHEY, CDR2 SMNVEV (reference sequence).

The chain is built from TRBV12-3 or TRBV12-4 and TRBJ2-2; TCRdb's D gene call, TRBD2, goes unchecked for lack of DNA. The CDR3 has 15 residues. CDR3 residues: CASSPELVATGELFF.

The J gene is TRBJ1-6, the V gene TRBV20-1; TCRdb lists TRBD1, though no DNA is available to test this call. The germline gives CDR1 DFQATT, CDR2 SNEGSKA (reference sequence). The CDR3 spans 14 residues. CDR3 residues: CSARAGQGSSPLHF.